Listed below are T cell receptor beta chains from one sample, sequenced in a study of human T cells and chemical hapten exposure. TCRdb recomputed calls from the RACE reads with MiXCR, one row per CDR3 protein. The table shows around 300,000 distinct CDR3 sequences, with approximately 6.3% occurring only once. This sample comprised whole blood, obtained in connection with sensitization to the hapten diphenylcyclopropenone (DPC). These receptors came from a woman under 30 with alopecia areata. Some clones in this sample may be carry-over from other donors' samples. The CDR3 runs from the conserved cysteine through the conserved F or W. D genes are given only for firm matches. The size of a clone is reported for some rows only, either as once, few or many, or as a class for expanded clones.

>TRBJ2-7|few|TRBV7-6|.
TGTGCCAGCAGCTTAGGCGTAACAGGGGGAGGGTACGAGCAGTACTTC
CASSLGVTGGGYEQYF
>TRBJ2-6|many|TRBV12-3/TRBV12-4|TRBD1
TGTGCCAGCAGCCCCTGGTCAGGGGGTACAGGGGCTGGGGCCAACGTCCTGACTTTC
CASSPWSGGTGAGANVLTF
>TRBJ2-3|many|TRBV7-2|.
TGTGCCAGCACCTCCTGGGGCGGGGCCCCAGATACGCAGTATTTT
CASTSWGGAPDTQYF
>TRBJ2-2|few|TRBV6-2/TRBV6-3|TRBD1
TGTGCCAGCAGTTCCGGGACAGGGTGGGCCGGGGAGCTGTTTTTT
CASSSGTGWAGELFF
>TRBJ2-3|few|TRBV29-1|TRBD2
TGCAGCGTTGTTCTAGCGGGGGGGCCGTCGGATACGCAGTATTTT
CSVVLAGGPSDTQYF
>TRBJ1-2|many|TRBV6-6|.
TGTGCCGGTTCGACGGCCGGGGATGTCTATGGCTACACCTTC
CAGSTAGDVYGYTF
>TRBJ1-1|.|TRBV11-1|TRBD1
TGTGCCAGCAGCCCCGGGACAGGGGCTGGTATGAACACTGAAGCTTTCTTT
CASSPGTGAGMNTEAFF
>TRBJ2-3|.|TRBV2|.
TGTGCCAGCAACCCAGGGGGGGATACGCAGTATTTT
CASNPGGDTQYF
>TRBJ2-1|many|TRBV7-2|.
TGTGCCAGCAGCTTATTCGGGGGATATGAGCAGTTCTTC
CASSLFGGYEQFF
>TRBJ2-2|many|TRBV10-2|.
TGCGCCAGCAGTGATGACCCAATGAACACCGGGGAGCTGTTTTTT
CASSDDPMNTGELFF
>TRBJ2-2|many|TRBV10-2|.
TGCGCCAGCAGTGAGTCGAGGACAGCGAACACCGGGGAGCTGTTTTTT
CASSESRTANTGELFF
>TRBJ2-3|many|TRBV20-1|TRBD2
TGCAGTGCTAGTCCCCCGGGGGGACCTGTTAGCACAGATACGCAGTATTTT
CSASPPGGPVSTDTQYF